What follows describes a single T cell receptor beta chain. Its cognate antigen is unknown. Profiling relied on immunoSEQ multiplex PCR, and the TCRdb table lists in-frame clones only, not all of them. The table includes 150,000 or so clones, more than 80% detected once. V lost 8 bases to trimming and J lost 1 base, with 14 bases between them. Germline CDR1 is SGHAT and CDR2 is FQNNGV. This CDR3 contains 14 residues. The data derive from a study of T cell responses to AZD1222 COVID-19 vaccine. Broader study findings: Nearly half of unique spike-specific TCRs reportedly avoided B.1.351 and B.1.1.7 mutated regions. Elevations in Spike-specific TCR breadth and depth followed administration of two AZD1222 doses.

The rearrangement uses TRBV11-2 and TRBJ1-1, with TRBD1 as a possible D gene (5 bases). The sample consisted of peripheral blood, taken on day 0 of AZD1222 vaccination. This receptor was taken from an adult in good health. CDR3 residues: CASAVAGGNTEAFF. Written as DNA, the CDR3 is TGTGCCAGCGCTGTAGCGGGGGGGAACACTGAAGCTTTCTTT.